Presented here are 20 T cell receptor beta chains from one specimen sequenced in a study of T cells in women clearing cervical HPV infection. The protocol was immunoSEQ multiplex PCR, while the TCRdb copy is restricted to in-frame clones and leaves out a portion. The sample table sets out fewer than 30,000 clones. Sequenced input: blood buffy coat. The receptor set was obtained from a woman between 18 and 75 years old with a cervical HPV16 infection that either progressed to CIN3+ or cleared (not recorded which).

Regarding this clone: The read finishes 3 residues shy of the CDR3 end, and the germline J gene is used to complete it. The V gene is TRBV29-1, the J gene TRBJ2-1; 11 positions agree with TRBD2. Germline V gives CDR1 SQVTM, CDR2 ANQGSEA. The V segment lost 5 bases and the J segment 0 bases; nucleotides outside the gene matches: 21. CDR3 length: 21 residues. The DNA read from the CDR3 is TGCAGCGTTTTCGGGCTAGCGGGAGGCCGGCGAAGAGTTAGCTCCTACAATGAG. Its protein product is CSVFGLAGGRRRVSSYNE. The whole CDR3 sequence is CSVFGLAGGRRRVSSYNEQFF.

CDR3 DNA (partial): TGTGCCAGCAGTTTTACCGGGGTCGGCTATGGC. Amino acid sequence: CASSFTGVGYG. The complete CDR3 sequence is CASSFTGVGYGYTF. V is TRBV27 and J is TRBJ1-2; D is undetermined. The read ends 3 residues shy of where the CDR3 ends; the end is completed using the germline J gene. The CDR3 is made up of 14 amino acids. The germline CDR1 and CDR2 sequences are MNHEY and SMNVEV (reference sequence). Trimming took 3 bases from V and 4 from J, leaving 12 bases between them.

Comments on this clone: Read sequence stops 3 residues before the CDR3 end, and the germline J gene provides the missing end. V gene TRBV7-9 combines with J gene TRBJ1-5, with a weak D call TRBD1 (6 bases). V gave up 5 bases and J gave up 0 bases, with 8 bases separating them. This CDR3 is 14 amino acids long. In germline, CDR1 is SEHNR, CDR2 FQNEAQ (reference sequence). CDR3 DNA (partial): TGTGCCAGCAGCGCAGGGGATAGCAATCAGCCC. It yields the protein CASSAGDSNQP. From start to end, the CDR3 is CASSAGDSNQPQHF.

Incomplete CDR3 DNA: TGTGCCAGTTCATCTCTTGCGGGGGGCCTCCAAGAGACC. Its protein is CASSSLAGGLQET. The whole CDR3 protein reads CASSSLAGGLQETQYF. The J gene is TRBJ2-5, the V gene TRBV2; 8 bases fit TRBD2. The missing CDR3 end, 3 residues past where the read stops, is filled in from the germline J gene. This CDR3 is built from 16 residues. Germline V gene sequence: CDR1 SNHLY, CDR2 FYNNEI. V lost 9 bases to trimming and J lost 1 base; unmatched junction nucleotides: 13.

To note about this clone: The CDR3 end lies 3 residues beyond the end of the read and is filled in from the germline J gene. The chain links TRBV7-2 to TRBJ2-3; D unclear. CDR3 length: 13 amino acids. Germline lookup yields CDR1 SGHTA and CDR2 FQGNSA. The germline V and J ends were trimmed by 3 bases and 1 base, with 5 bases remaining between them. The CDR3 sequence: CASSFLRTDTQYF. CDR3 DNA (partial): TGTGCCAGCAGCTTCCTCCGCACAGATACG.

Concerning this clone: The read is 3 residues too short to cover the CDR3 end, so that end is filled in from the germline J gene. V is TRBV20-1 and J is TRBJ2-2; D perhaps matches TRBD1 (6 bases). Per the germline V gene, CDR1 is DFQATT and CDR2 is SNEGSKA (reference sequence). This CDR3 has 15 amino acids. CDR3 sequence: CSARPTRDKNSPLFF. Partial CDR3 DNA: TGCAGTGCTAGACCTACCCGGGACAAGAATTCACCG.

Points on this clone: The read is 3 residues too short to cover the CDR3 end, so that end is filled in from the germline J gene. V is TRBV7-2 and J is TRBJ1-1; D remains unclear. Germline CDR1 reads SGHTA; CDR2 reads FQGNSA. This CDR3 has 11 residues. CDR3 amino acids: CASSLTDTAFF. Partial CDR3 DNA: TGTGCCAGCAGCTTAACAGATACG.

This clone is identified as medium-sized from frequency. The sequence runs out 3 residues before the end of the CDR3; the remainder is reconstructed from the germline J gene. The chain links TRBV20-1 to TRBJ2-4, with 8 bases that match TRBD2. Germline CDR1 is DFQATT and CDR2 is SNEGSKA (reference sequence). This CDR3 has 15 amino acids. V trimming: 4 bases; J trimming: 4 bases; junction bases outside the gene matches: 9. Partial CDR3 DNA: TGCAGTGCTACGGGAGGGGCAGGTGGGAAAAACATT. This codes for CSATGGAGGKNI. In full, the CDR3 reads CSATGGAGGKNIQYF.

Worth noting for this clone: Sequencing ends 3 residues short of the CDR3 end; the germline J gene provides the rest. The chain is built from TRBV6-2 or TRBV6-3 and TRBJ1-2; 7 nucleotides match TRBD1. Per germline, CDR1 MNHEY and CDR2 SVGEGT. This CDR3 has 15 amino acids. V shed 6 bases and J 4 bases; nucleotides not matched to a gene: 11. The sequenced CDR3 bases are TGTGCCAGCAGCCGTGAGGTAGGGGGCGGCTATGGC. Translating it yields CASSREVGGGYG. The CDR3 as a whole reads CASSREVGGGYGYTF.

Details on this clone: The CDR3 end is not reached by the read, which stops 3 residues before it; the germline J gene fills it in. The chain combines TRBV20-1 with TRBJ2-1, with 8 positions matching TRBD2. V shed 3 bases and J 2 bases; nucleotides not matched to a gene: 6. The V gene's germline CDR1 is DFQATT and CDR2 SNEGSKA (reference sequence). CDR3 length: 15 residues. CDR3 residues: CSARGTGGAYNEQFF. The sequenced CDR3 bases are TGCAGTGCTAGGGGGACCGGGGGGGCCTACAATGAG.

For this clone: The CDR3 extends 3 residues past the end of the read, so its final part is completed from the germline J gene. This chain connects TRBV7-8 to TRBJ2-1; TRBD2 matches at 7 bases. Losses at the gene ends were 6 bases for V and 2 bases for J; bases not matched to a gene: 10. CDR1 SGHVS and CDR2 FQNEAQ come from the germline V gene. This CDR3 is 16 amino acids long. The sequenced part of the CDR3 DNA is TGTGCCAGCAGACAGGCTAGCGGCAATACCTACAATGAG. Amino acid sequence: CASRQASGNTYNE. The whole CDR3 protein is CASRQASGNTYNEQFF.

CDR3 protein: CASSRTPTLAGVYETQYF. The DNA read from the CDR3 is TGTGCCAGCAGCCGTACTCCCACCCTAGCGGGTGTGTATGAGACC. The genes are TRBV7-8 and TRBJ2-5; 8 bases are shared with TRBD2. The observed sequence ends 3 residues before the CDR3 terminus, with the missing tail filled in from the germline J gene. The CDR3 spans 18 residues. Losses at the gene ends were 5 bases for V and 5 bases for J; bases not matched to a gene: 19. Germline values: CDR1 SGHVS, CDR2 FQNEAQ.

Note on this clone: The CDR3 extends 3 residues past the end of the read, so its final part is completed from the germline J gene. This chain joins TRBV6-2 or TRBV6-3 and TRBJ1-6, with 7 bases that match TRBD1. Looked up from germline, CDR1 is MNHEY and CDR2 is SVGEGT. The CDR3 loop spans 13 amino acids. The CDR3 bases that were read are TGTGCCAGCAGACCAAACAGGGGCGGCTCC. As protein: CASRPNRGGS. The complete CDR3 protein is CASRPNRGGSLHF.

As regards this clone: The DNA ends 3 residues before the CDR3 does, and the rest of the CDR3 is filled in from the germline J gene. The V and J genes are TRBV30 and TRBJ2-4, with 8 positions matching TRBD1. The length of the CDR3 is 13 residues. Germline assignment: CDR1 GTSNPN and CDR2 SVGIG (reference sequence). The DNA read from the CDR3 is TGTGCCTGGTATCAGGACAGGGCCTATGGT. Protein product: CAWYQDRAYG. The full CDR3 protein is CAWYQDRAYGQYF.

A remark on this clone: The CDR3 end lies 3 residues beyond the end of the read and is filled in from the germline J gene. The V call is TRBV10-3, the J call TRBJ2-5, with D possibly TRBD1 on 6 matching bases. The V gene's germline CDR1 is ENHRY and CDR2 SYGVKD. V was cut by 6 bases and J by 5 bases, with 16 bases left in between. The CDR3 is 14 amino acids. Incomplete CDR3 DNA: TGTGCCATCAGCCCCCAGGGGCCTCGGGAGACC. This translates into CAISPQGPRET. The entire CDR3 reads CAISPQGPRETQYF.

Worth noting for this clone: The DNA ends 3 residues before the CDR3 does, and the rest of the CDR3 is filled in from the germline J gene. The genes are TRBV5-1 and TRBJ2-1; TRBD2 agrees at 11 bases. Trimming removed 0 bases from V and 4 bases from J; junction bases left unmatched: 3. There are 16 residues in the CDR3. In germline, CDR1 is SGHRS, CDR2 YFSETQ. This CDR3 reads CASSLGGLAVYNEQFF. CDR3 DNA, as far as it was read: TGCGCCAGCAGCTTGGGGGGACTAGCGGTTTACAATGAG.

Comments on this clone: The sequence runs out 3 residues before the end of the CDR3; the remainder is reconstructed from the germline J gene. The chain employs TRBV7-6 and TRBJ2-4, with TRBD2 matching 8 bases. The CDR3 loop spans 15 amino acids. CDR1 and CDR2 from the germline V gene are SGHVS and FNYEAQ. The CDR3 loop is CASSPPRDQAGGQYF. The part of the CDR3 DNA that was read is TGTGCCAGCAGCCCACCCCGGGACCAGGCGGGGGGT. Full variable domain (missing parts from reference TRBV7-6 and TRBJ2-4): GAGVSQSPRYKVTKRGQDVALRCDPISGHVSLYWYRQALGQGPEFLTYFNYEAQQDKSGLPNDRFSAERPEGSISTLTIQRTEQRDSAMYRCASSPPRDQAGGQYFGAGTRLSVL.

Points on this clone: Sequencing ends 3 residues short of the CDR3 end; the germline J gene provides the rest. The sample holds other DNA sequences that translate to the same CDR3. The rearrangement joins TRBV20-1 to TRBJ1-2; no definite D call. The CDR3 is made up of 10 amino acids. CDR1 DFQATT and CDR2 SNEGSKA come from the germline V gene (reference sequence). The sequenced CDR3 bases are TGCAGTGCTAGAACAGAAGGA. As protein: CSARTEG. The complete CDR3 reads CSARTEGYTF.

Worth noting for this clone: The observed sequence ends 3 residues before the CDR3 terminus, with the missing tail filled in from the germline J gene. The chain links TRBV5-6 to TRBJ1-2; D not resolved. There are 15 residues in the CDR3. Germline CDR1 is SGHDT and CDR2 is YYEEEE. V dropped 1 base and J dropped 3 bases, with 13 bases sitting between them. The covered CDR3 bases are TGTGCCAGCAGCTTGTGGGCTTTCTTAGACTATGGC. Protein sequence: CASSLWAFLDYG. The full CDR3 sequence reads CASSLWAFLDYGYTF.

Note on this clone: The sequenced fragment ends 3 residues before the CDR3 boundary, so the rest is inferred from the germline J gene. This rearrangement joins TRBV6-2 or TRBV6-3 to TRBJ2-7; TRBD2 agrees at 12 bases. With V trimmed by 0 bases and J by 0 bases, 3 bases remained unmatched. Looked up from germline, CDR1 is MNHEY and CDR2 is SVGEGT. The CDR3 is 17 residues long. CDR3 amino acids: CASSYSTSGGVSYEQYF. The CDR3 bases that were read are TGTGCCAGCAGTTACTCGACTAGCGGGGGTGTCTCCTACGAG.